Listed here are 5 T cell receptor beta chains from one sample, sequenced in a study of breast tumors, draining lymph nodes, adjacent tissues. TCRdb processed the multiplex PCR reads anew with MiXCR; each CDR3 protein has one entry. Among some 150,000 distinct CDR3 sequences listed, approximately 20% were seen once. Breast cancer patients provided tissue from their axillary draining lymph nodes. The sequenced sample was axillary lymph node tissue. The receptors originated from a female donor with breast cancer. Some clones in this sample may be carry-over from other donors' samples.

This clonotype was seen ten or more times. The CDR3 region is CSASSGTEFSTYNEQFF. The CDR3 nucleotides are TGCAGTGCTAGTAGCGGGACAGAGTTTTCTACCTACAATGAGCAGTTCTTC. The V gene is TRBV20-1, the J gene TRBJ2-1; D might be TRBD2 (8 bases). The germline V and J ends were trimmed by 3 bases and 2 bases, with 20 bases remaining between them. The CDR3 extends over 17 amino acids. CDR1 is DFQATT and CDR2 is SNEGSKA in the germline V gene (reference sequence).

This clonotype occurred many times. This chain uses TRBV29-1 with TRBJ2-5; TRBD1 or TRBD2 may be the D gene (5 bases each). The CDR3 extends over 14 amino acids. Looked up from germline, CDR1 is SQVTM and CDR2 is ANQGSEA. Trimming removed 4 bases from V and 4 bases from J, with 16 bases in between. CDR3 nucleotide sequence: TGCAGCGTTGGGGGGACGGTTAGGGGAGAGACCCAGTACTTC. This gives the protein CSVGGTVRGETQYF.

This clonotype was recorded at least ten times. The J gene is TRBJ1-2, the V gene TRBV3-1, with D possibly matching TRBD1 (5 bases). The CDR3 is 15 residues long. The germline V and J ends were trimmed by 0 bases and 4 bases, with 12 bases remaining between them. Germline-derived CDR1 and CDR2 are LGHDT and YNNKEL (reference sequence). The CDR3 is CASSQEEDSLYGYTF. The CDR3 coding sequence is TGTGCCAGCAGCCAAGAGGAAGACAGCCTCTATGGCTACACCTTC.

This clonotype was recorded many times. The rearrangement joins TRBV5-6 to TRBJ2-3; D possibly corresponds to TRBD1 (6 bases). Per the germline V gene, CDR1 is SGHDT and CDR2 is YYEEEE. The CDR3 sequence is 16 residues long. Trimming removed 3 bases from V and 5 bases from J, with 19 bases in between. The CDR3 reads CASSWAGPGAGDTQYF. The CDR3 DNA reads TGTGCCAGCAGCTGGGCGGGCCCAGGGGCGGGAGATACGCAGTATTTT. Based on the CDR3 plus reference TRBV5-6 and TRBJ2-3, the full variable domain is DAGVTQSPTHLIKTRGQQVTLRCSPKSGHDTVSWYQQALGQGPQFIFQYYEEEERQRGNFPDRFSGHQFPNYSSELNVNALLLGDSALYLCASSWAGPGAGDTQYFGPGTRLTVL.

There are many counts of this clonotype. This sequence joins TRBV7-3 and TRBJ2-2; no definite D call. The CDR3 extends over 15 amino acids. Between the trimmed V and J ends, which lost 5 bases and 4 bases, there was a span of 14 bases. Germline V lookup: CDR1 SGHTA, CDR2 FQGTGA. Written as DNA, the CDR3 is TGTGCCAGCAGCACGGAAGCTACGGGCACCGGGGAGCTGTTTTTT. It codes for CASSTEATGTGELFF.